This T cell receptor beta chain came from a study of shared clonotypes between healthy human individuals. Study results and caveats: Non-shared clonotypes had lower generation probabilities than clonotypes shared by all four sorted-subset donors. Generally, naive subsets came out with larger estimated richness than memory subsets. Researchers sampled blood only, noting tissue repertoires likely differ.

Positively selected for CCR7, the CD45RO-negative cells used as naive CD8 cells excluded terminally differentiated effector memory CD45RA+ cells. The V end lost 5 bases, the J end lost 7 bases, and 18 bases lay between the germline ends. CDR1 and CDR2 from the germline V gene are SEHNR and FQNEAQ (reference sequence). The CDR3 totals 15 residues. As handled by the study authors: With immunoSEQ giving junction-only sequences and no quality scores, filtering differed. Assay used: immunoSEQ multiplex PCR; TCRdb lists only in-frame clones, some missing. The V and J calls and clone size are taken from that table; D and trimming were inferred from the DNA. This sample yields about 2,100,000 clones, of which just over 90% are seen a single time; about 1.5% belongs to the top ten. Notes on this clone: Its specificity is not known.

Sequencing used naive CD8+ T cells from PBMCs. This receptor was obtained from a young man in good health. Some clones in this sample may be carry-over from other donors' samples. The chain employs TRBV7-9 and TRBJ2-1; tentatively, D is TRBD2 (6 bases). The CDR3, as DNA: TGTGCCAGCAGCCCCCGCAGGACTACCTCGAATGAGCAGTTCTTC. It encodes CASSPRRTTSNEQFF.